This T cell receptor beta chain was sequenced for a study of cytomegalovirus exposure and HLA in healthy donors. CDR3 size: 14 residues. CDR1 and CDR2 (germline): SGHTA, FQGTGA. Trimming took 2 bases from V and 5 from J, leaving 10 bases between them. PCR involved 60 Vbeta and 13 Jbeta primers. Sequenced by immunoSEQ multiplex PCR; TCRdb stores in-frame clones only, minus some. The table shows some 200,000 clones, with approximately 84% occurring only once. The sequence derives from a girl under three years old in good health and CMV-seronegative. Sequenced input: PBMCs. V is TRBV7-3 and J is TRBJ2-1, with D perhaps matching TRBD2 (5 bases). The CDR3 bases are TGTGCCAGCAGCTTAGGCCCCGGGAACAATGAGCAGTTCTTC. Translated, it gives CASSLGPGNNEQFF.